One and the same sample provided the 27 T cell receptor beta chains below, sequenced in a study of human T cells and chemical hapten exposure. One entry per CDR3 protein, called by TCRdb with MiXCR from the RACE reads. The profile shows about 270,000 distinct CDR3 sequences, 7.5% to 8% of them singletons. The time point was: pre-sensitization, week 0. Treatment indicated: therapeutic diphenylcyclopropenone sensitization with weekly scalp DPC. This sample comprised whole blood, obtained in connection with sensitization to the hapten diphenylcyclopropenone (DPC). Receptors originate from a man aged 18 to 29 with alopecia areata. Some clones in this sample may be carry-over from other donors' samples.

This clonotype has more than one count but fewer than ten. V gene TRBV20-1 combines with J gene TRBJ2-4; D remains ambiguous. In germline, CDR1 is DFQATT, CDR2 SNEGSKA (reference sequence). The CDR3 spans 14 residues. Trimming shortened V by 2 bases and J by 0 bases, and 8 bases separated the two germline ends. The DNA of the CDR3 is TGCAGTGCTAGAATGTTGGGAGCCAAAAACATTCAGTACTTC. Its protein product is CSARMLGAKNIQYF.

This clonotype was recorded at least ten times. The chain uses TRBV4-2 and TRBJ2-3, with TRBD2 matching 7 bases. The CDR3 is made up of 16 amino acids. Germline assignment: CDR1 LGHNA and CDR2 YNFKEQ. Unmatched junction bases numbered 9, after V lost 0 bases and J lost 6 bases. The CDR3 here is CASSQEEPGGADTQYF. CDR3 sequence (DNA): TGTGCCAGCAGCCAAGAGGAACCGGGGGGAGCCGATACGCAGTATTTT.

As DNA, the CDR3 is TGTGCCATCAGGCGATCGCTACAGGGGACAACCGATACGCAGTATTTT. It translates to CAIRRSLQGTTDTQYF. This chain links TRBV10-3 with TRBJ2-3, with TRBD1 identical over 7 bases. The trim removed 6 bases at V and 6 bases at J, leaving 15 bases unmatched. The V gene's germline CDR1 is ENHRY and CDR2 SYGVKD. The CDR3 sequence is 16 residues long.

This clonotype occurred many times. As DNA, the CDR3 is TGCGCCAGCAGCCAAGTTCTAGCGGGGTCCGACGAGCAGTACTTC. Its translation is CASSQVLAGSDEQYF. The chain links TRBV4-1 to TRBJ2-7; 9 bases are shared with TRBD2. CDR1 is MGHRA and CDR2 is YSYEKL in the germline V gene. V was clipped by 1 base and J by 5 bases; unmatched bases: 6. This CDR3 region has 15 residues.

This clonotype was recorded many times. The chain links TRBV3-1 to TRBJ2-1; perhaps TRBD2 as D (6 bases). Germline V gene sequence: CDR1 LGHDT, CDR2 YNNKEL (reference sequence). The CDR3 runs to 13 residues. Trimming stripped 2 bases from V and 8 bases from J, with 10 bases between. CDR3 protein: CASSQSRGDEQFF. CDR3 bases: TGTGCCAGCAGCCAATCGCGGGGAGATGAGCAGTTCTTC.

This clonotype was counted at least ten times. This rearrangement joins TRBV28 to TRBJ1-5, with TRBD1 as a possible D gene (5 bases). The germline CDR1 and CDR2 sequences are MDHEN and SYDVKM. The CDR3 spans 14 residues. Trimming pared 5 bases from V and 6 bases from J, leaving 14 bases between. The CDR3 nucleotides are TGTGCCAGCAGTGTCCCGGGGGAACGTCAGCCCCAGCATTTT. Amino acids: CASSVPGERQPQHF.

At least ten counts were recorded for this clonotype. This chain joins TRBV9 and TRBJ1-2, with 9 bases fitting TRBD1. V trimming: 0 bases; J trimming: 7 bases; junction bases outside the gene matches: 10. Germline CDR1 reads SGDLS; CDR2 reads YYNGEE. The CDR3 is 16 residues long. The CDR3 protein is CASSVDPAGTGFGYTF. The CDR3 DNA follows: TGTGCCAGCAGCGTAGATCCGGCCGGGACAGGGTTTGGCTACACCTTC. Using reference TRBV9 and TRBJ1-2 for the parts outside the CDR3, the full variable domain is DSGVTQTPKHLITATGQRVTLRCSPRSGDLSVYWYQQSLDQGLQFLIQYYNGEERAKGNILERFSAQQFPDLHSELNLSSLELGDSALYFCASSVDPAGTGFGYTFGSGTRLTVV.

This clonotype was counted between two and nine times. The chain employs TRBV4-3 and TRBJ1-2, with D possibly TRBD1 on 5 matching bases. Germline lookup yields CDR1 LGHNA and CDR2 YSLEER. This CDR3 is 15 amino acids long. Trimming removed 0 bases at V and 4 bases at J, with 12 bases between. CDR3 sequence (DNA): TGCGCCAGCAGCCAAGATGAACGGGGGGGCTATGGCTACACCTTC. Translating gives CASSQDERGGYGYTF.

This clonotype was counted only a few times. The chain employs TRBV5-5 and TRBJ1-5; a possible D gene is TRBD1 (5 bases). CDR1 and CDR2 from the germline V gene are SGHKS and YYEKEE (reference sequence). V was cut by 0 bases and J by 0 bases, with 7 bases left in between. CDR3 size: 15 residues. The CDR3 coding sequence is TGTGCCAGCAGCTTGGCCGGGACTAGCAATCAGCCCCAGCATTTT. Amino acids: CASSLAGTSNQPQHF.

This clonotype appeared a few times. V usage is TRBV20-1 and J usage is TRBJ2-3, with D perhaps matching TRBD2 (5 bases). The CDR3 length is 12 residues. Trimming stripped 0 bases from V and 4 bases from J, with 5 bases between. The V gene's germline CDR1 is DFQATT and CDR2 SNEGSKA (reference sequence). DNA of the CDR3: TGCAGTGCTAGAGAGGGAGCAGATACGCAGTATTTT. Amino acid sequence: CSAREGADTQYF.

At least ten counts were recorded for this clonotype. This sequence joins TRBV12-3 or TRBV12-4 and TRBJ2-1; 8 bases are a match to TRBD2. V shed 8 bases, J shed 7 bases, and the junction held 7 bases outside the gene matches. The CDR3 has 13 amino acids. The CDR3 reads CASGASGRNEQFF. For the CDR3, the DNA is TGTGCCAGCGGGGCTAGCGGGCGGAATGAGCAGTTCTTC.

This clonotype showed up just a few times. The chain uses TRBV9 and TRBJ2-2; 12 positions agree with TRBD2. Germline lookup yields CDR1 SGDLS and CDR2 YYNGEE. The CDR3 is 18 residues long. V was pared by 5 bases and J by 6 bases, with 14 bases of the junction left unmatched. DNA of the CDR3: TGTGCCAGCAGTTTGATCCCCCTCACTAGCGGGGGGTCCGGGGAGCTGTTTTTT. Translation gives CASSLIPLTSGGSGELFF.

The chain recombines TRBV7-8 with TRBJ1-1; D is possibly TRBD1 (6 bases). From germline, CDR1 is SGHVS and CDR2 FQNEAQ. Trimming cost V 5 bases and J 2 bases, with 15 bases left between them. CDR3 size: 15 residues. This CDR3 reads CASSPHPTGNTEAFF. The CDR3 coding sequence is TGTGCCAGCAGCCCCCATCCGACAGGCAACACTGAAGCTTTCTTT.

There are many counts of this clonotype. The chain couples TRBV6-6 to TRBJ2-1; D gene ambiguous. Trimming took 6 bases from V and 8 from J, leaving 11 bases between them. The germline gives CDR1 MNHNY, CDR2 SVGAGI (reference sequence). CDR3 length: 12 amino acids. CDR3 amino acids: CASSPTRDEQFF. The CDR3 DNA sequence: TGTGCCAGCAGCCCGACTCGAGATGAGCAGTTCTTC.

This clonotype was seen a single time. The CDR3 does not end in the conserved phenylalanine or tryptophan, so this is likely a read error. The rearrangement links TRBV24-1 to TRBJ2-1, with D tentatively TRBD2 (6 bases). Germline-derived CDR1 and CDR2 are KGHDR and SFDVKD. With 9 bases removed from V and 1 base from J, the gap between germline ends came to 15 bases. CDR3 size: 15 residues. The CDR3 DNA reads TGTGCCACCCGTGCTCGGGACTTGTCCTACAATGAGCAGTTCTTA. Residues: CATRARDLSYNEQFL.

CDR3 coding DNA: TGTGCCAGCAGTACCCATAGCCGGGGGGAAGGTCTTTACGAGCAGTACTTC. The encoded protein is CASSTHSRGEGLYEQYF. This chain uses TRBV28 with TRBJ2-7; 7 nucleotides agree with TRBD2. Germline V gene data show CDR1 as MDHEN and CDR2 as SYDVKM. The CDR3 is made up of 17 amino acids. The J segment lost 4 bases and the V segment lost 5 bases, leaving 17 bases of the junction unmatched.

The chain joins TRBV12-3 or TRBV12-4 to TRBJ2-5; 9 nucleotides align to TRBD1. The CDR3 has 16 amino acids. J gave up 5 bases and V 6 bases, and 13 bases lay outside the gene matches. The CDR3 coding sequence is TGTGCCAGCAGGGATGGACAGGGGATGATTTCGGAGACCCAGTACTTC. Its translation: CASRDGQGMISETQYF.

This clonotype appeared a few times. As DNA, the CDR3 is TGCAGTGCCGGGGGACAGGGGGACTATGGCTACACCTTC. It yields the protein CSAGGQGDYGYTF. V usage is TRBV20-1 and J usage is TRBJ1-2, with 11 bases that match TRBD1. Trimming cost V 6 bases and J 3 bases; bases outside gene matches: 3. CDR1 and CDR2 (germline): DFQATT, SNEGSKA (reference sequence). The CDR3 is 13 residues long.

This chain joins TRBV27 and TRBJ1-2; possibly TRBD1 for D (5 bases). The CDR3 is 15 residues long. The germline CDR1 and CDR2 sequences are MNHEY and SMNVEV (reference sequence). V dropped 5 bases and J dropped 1 base, with 14 bases sitting between them. CDR3 sequence reads: CASSLSQGSNYGYTF. The CDR3, as DNA: TGTGCCAGCAGTCTTTCGCAGGGCAGTAACTATGGCTACACCTTC.

This clonotype was recorded many times. CDR3 sequence: CASSLKLSEAFF. The CDR3 DNA reads as TGTGCCAGCAGTTTAAAGCTATCTGAAGCTTTCTTT. The chain combines TRBV28 with TRBJ1-1; D gene uncertain. Trimming cost V 2 bases and J 6 bases, with 7 bases left between them. This CDR3 contains 12 residues. Germline V lookup: CDR1 MDHEN, CDR2 SYDVKM.

The gene calls are TRBV7-2 and TRBJ2-5; 9 bases fit TRBD2. Looked up from germline, CDR1 is SGHTA and CDR2 is FQGNSA. V lost 0 bases, J lost 4 bases, and 3 bases stayed unmatched. The CDR3 is made up of 15 amino acids. CDR3 loop: CASSLAGTSRETQYF. The CDR3 coding sequence is TGTGCCAGCAGCTTAGCAGGGACTAGCAGAGAGACCCAGTACTTC.

This clonotype has just a few counts. V and J are TRBV10-3 and TRBJ2-3; TRBD1 might be the D (6 bases). The CDR3 is 14 residues long. In germline, CDR1 is ENHRY, CDR2 SYGVKD. The ends were cut back, 4 bases at V and 2 bases at J, with 10 bases in the middle. The CDR3 DNA reads as TGTGCCATCAGTGGGGGGCGATACACAGATACGCAGTATTTT. It specifies CAISGGRYTDTQYF.

This clonotype came up a few times. V and J are TRBV20-1 and TRBJ2-3; perhaps D is TRBD1 or TRBD2 (5 bases each). Germline CDR1 and CDR2: DFQATT and SNEGSKA (reference sequence). The V end was cut by 3 bases, the J end by 0 bases, with 16 bases between. The CDR3 is 16 amino acids. CDR3 sequence reads: CSASSYGTSSTDTQYF. In DNA, the CDR3 is TGCAGTGCTAGCTCTTACGGGACCTCTAGCACAGATACGCAGTATTTT.

This clonotype was counted between two and nine times. The chain has TRBV5-4 and TRBJ2-3, with TRBD2 identical over 12 bases. This CDR3 region has 15 residues. Per the germline V gene, CDR1 is SGHNT and CDR2 is YYREEE (reference sequence). With V trimmed by 9 bases and J by 4 bases, 9 bases remained unmatched. Here the CDR3 DNA reads TGTGCCATCTCAAACCCTAGCGGGGGGGCAGATACGCAGTATTTT. It translates to CAISNPSGGADTQYF.

CDR3 protein: CASSFYGFYEQFF. The CDR3 DNA reads TGTGCCAGCAGTTTCTATGGGTTCTATGAGCAGTTCTTC. V is TRBV27 and J is TRBJ2-1, with D unclear. Per germline, CDR1 MNHEY and CDR2 SMNVEV (reference sequence). This CDR3 is 13 amino acids long. V was pared by 3 bases and J by 8 bases, with 11 bases between.

This clonotype was counted a few times. The chain joins TRBV7-2 to TRBJ1-3; 8 nucleotides match TRBD1. The CDR3 has 14 residues. J lost 2 bases, V lost 5 bases, and 2 bases had no gene match. Germline V lookup: CDR1 SGHTA, CDR2 FQGNSA. Here the CDR3 reads CASSTQGAGNTIYF. The CDR3 DNA sequence: TGTGCCAGCAGCACACAGGGGGCTGGAAACACCATATATTTT.

This clonotype occurred many times. This chain links TRBV7-2 with TRBJ1-2; maybe TRBD1 (6 bases). Trimming removed 5 bases at V and 4 bases at J, with 17 bases between. The CDR3 covers 15 residues. The germline V gene has CDR1 SGHTA and CDR2 FQGNSA. DNA for the CDR3: TGTGCCAGCAGCCGAACGGTGGCGGGGGCCTATGGCTACACCTTC. Translated: CASSRTVAGAYGYTF. Complete variable domain (other parts from reference TRBV7-2 and TRBJ1-2): GAGVSQSPSNKVTEKGKDVELRCDPISGHTALYWYRQSLGQGLEFLIYFQGNSAPDKSGLPSDRFSAERTGGSVSTLTIQRTQQEDSAVYLCASSRTVAGAYGYTFGSGTRLTVV.